One T cell receptor (beta chain) is described in this entry. This sample is part of a study of cytomegalovirus exposure and HLA in healthy donors. Primers: 60 Vbeta forward and 13 Jbeta reverse. Sequenced by immunoSEQ multiplex PCR; TCRdb stores in-frame clones only, minus some. The table has some 25,000 clones, 79% seen once; the top ten hold about 4.2%. With V trimmed by 5 bases and J by 5 bases, 7 bases remained unmatched. The CDR3 has 14 residues. The V gene's germline CDR1 is SGHTA and CDR2 FQGNSA. This receptor was obtained from a male donor in good health and CMV-seronegative. This chain uses TRBV7-2 with TRBJ2-3, with 7 bases identical to TRBD2. The sample taken for sequencing was PBMCs. The CDR3 DNA follows: TGTGCCAGCAGCGTGGGGGGGGGAATAGATACGCAGTATTTT. This gives the protein CASSVGGGIDTQYF.